Each of the 6 T cell receptor beta chains below was sequenced from the same sample in a study of T cell repertoires in cytomegalovirus infection. TCRdb reprocessed the reads via MiXCR and lists one record per CDR3 protein. Here the sample spans about 180,000 distinct CDR3 sequences, under 15% being singletons. Sequenced input: PBMCs. The receptors stem from a human donor in good health (CMV status not recorded). Some clones in this sample may be carry-over from other donors' samples.

The table lists this clonotype with a few counts. The chain couples TRBV7-8 to TRBJ2-1; D not resolved. The germline CDR1 and CDR2 sequences are SGHVS and FQNEAQ. V shed 2 bases and J shed 4 bases, with 9 bases lying between them. The CDR3 covers 14 residues. CDR3: CASSLTGRYNEQFF. In nucleotides, the CDR3 is TGTGCCAGCAGCTTAACCGGCAGGTACAATGAGCAGTTCTTC.

In this sample, this clonotype turned up many times. The chain recombines TRBV12-3 or TRBV12-4 with TRBJ2-1; 7 bases fit TRBD2. V dropped 5 bases and J dropped 8; count of bases not matched to a gene: 12. This CDR3 contains 15 residues. The CDR3 region has the DNA TGTGCCAGCAGTCCACCTTCAGGACTAGGGGATGAGCAGTTCTTC. Protein sequence: CASSPPSGLGDEQFF.

The table lists this clonotype with a few counts. J is TRBJ2-7 and V is TRBV28; perhaps TRBD2 as D (7 bases). Trimming shortened V by 10 bases and J by 6 bases, and 19 bases separated the two germline ends. CDR1 and CDR2 from the germline V gene are MDHEN and SYDVKM. The length of the CDR3 is 13 residues. The CDR3: CATSLGGVGEQYF. The CDR3 DNA is TGTGCCACGAGTTTAGGGGGGGTTGGCGAGCAGTACTTC. Using reference TRBV28 and TRBJ2-7 for the parts outside the CDR3, the full variable domain is DVKVTQSSRYLVKRTGEKVFLECVQDMDHENMFWYRQDPGLGLRLIYFSYDVKMKEKGDIPEGYSVSREKKERFSLILESASTNQTSMYLCATSLGGVGEQYFGPGTRLTVT.

This clonotype was detected a few times. The rearrangement uses TRBV28 and TRBJ1-1; no clear D gene. Germline V gene sequence: CDR1 MDHEN, CDR2 SYDVKM. The V end was cut by 3 bases, the J end by 4 bases, with 18 bases between. The CDR3 consists of 16 residues. The CDR3 DNA sequence: TGTGCCAGCAGTTTGCGAAGGGCTACATTTAGCACTGAAGCTTTCTTT. Translated: CASSLRRATFSTEAFF.

This clonotype was found a few times. The rearrangement links TRBV29-1 to TRBJ1-1, with 7 bases lining up with TRBD1. The V gene end was trimmed by 4 bases and the J gene end by 4 bases; junction bases not matched to a gene: 3. The CDR3 contains 12 residues. Germline assignment: CDR1 SQVTM and CDR2 ANQGSEA. The CDR3 region is CSVAEGATEAFF. The DNA for the CDR3 is TGCAGCGTTGCCGAGGGGGCCACTGAAGCTTTCTTT.

The chain links TRBV20-1 to TRBJ1-6; D uncertain. In germline, CDR1 is DFQATT, CDR2 SNEGSKA (reference sequence). Trimming shortened V by 6 bases and J by 8 bases, and 11 bases separated the two germline ends. CDR3 length: 12 amino acids. This chain's CDR3 is CSAGKFDSPLHF. The CDR3 nucleotides read TGCAGTGCCGGAAAGTTCGATTCACCCCTCCACTTT.